This is a list of T cell receptor beta chains from one sample in a study of blood T cells in healthy people across ages. MiXCR was run by TCRdb on the 5' RACE reads, yielding one entry per CDR3 protein. The sample lists about 930,000 distinct CDR3 sequences; around 29% were seen once. In addition, the sample was reused for a study of T cells of mothers and their children.

Sequenced: blood. These TCRs come from a woman between 35 and 50 years old in good health. Both conserved end residues are part of each CDR3. A D gene is named only where the DNA matches it firmly. A row's size may be missing; if present it is once, few, many or a size class.

clone_size,v_call,d_call,j_call,cdr3_nt,cdr3_aa
NA,TRBV7-2,TRBD1,TRBJ1-2,TGTGCCAGCAGCTTGACAGGGGAGGACGGTGGCTACACCTTC,CASSLTGEDGGYTF
once,TRBV19,NA,TRBJ1-6,TGTGCCAGTAGTATTCAGGGAGCTAATTCACCCCTCCACTTT,CASSIQGANSPLHF
few,TRBV7-9,NA,TRBJ2-1,TGTGCCAGCAGCTTATCCCTCGCGGGGCGAACCTACAATGAGCAGTTCTTC,CASSLSLAGRTYNEQFF
few,TRBV7-2,TRBD1,TRBJ1-2,TGTGCCAGCAGCCCAGACAGGGGGCAAGGTGGCTACACCTTC,CASSPDRGQGGYTF
NA,TRBV15,TRBD1,TRBJ2-5,TGTGCCACCAGCAGCCGGACAGGGGGCTGGGAGACCCAGTACTTC,CATSSRTGGWETQYF
few,TRBV6-5,NA,TRBJ2-5,TGTGCCAGCAGTTACTCGGCCCCTTCAGTGAAGGAGACCCAGTACTTC,CASSYSAPSVKETQYF
NA,TRBV20-1,NA,TRBJ2-6,TGCAGTGCTTATACTGGGGCCAACGTCCTGACTTTC,CSAYTGANVLTF
NA,TRBV7-2,TRBD2,TRBJ2-7,TGTGCCAGCAGCTTCAATCGACTAGCGCCCCGGGTCAACTCCTACGAGCAGTACTTC,CASSFNRLAPRVNSYEQYF
many,TRBV7-2,TRBD2,TRBJ2-7,TGTGCCAGCAGCTTTAGCGGGGTCTACGAGCAGTACTTC,CASSFSGVYEQYF
many,TRBV6-1,NA,TRBJ1-2,TGTGCCAGCAGGGCAGATTCTAACTATGGCTACACCTTC,CASRADSNYGYTF
NA,TRBV19,TRBD1,TRBJ1-1,TGTGCCAGTAGTCCTCTGAACAGGGGGTTTACTGAAGCTTTCTTT,CASSPLNRGFTEAFF
NA,TRBV27,NA,TRBJ2-7,TGTGCCAGCGTTTTGTGCGGGGAGGTAAGCGACGAGCAGTACTTC,CASVLCGEVSDEQYF
NA,TRBV20-1,NA,TRBJ2-1,TGCAGTGCCGGACGGACGACCTACAATGAGCAGTTCTTC,CSAGRTTYNEQFF
NA,TRBV9,NA,TRBJ2-7,TGTGCCAGCAGCCTCACAGGGAATTCTGGCTACGAGCAGTACTTC,CASSLTGNSGYEQYF
NA,TRBV12-3/TRBV12-4,TRBD1,TRBJ2-7,TGTGCCAGCAGTACCTCGCGGACAGGGTTCTCCTACGAGCAGTACTTC,CASSTSRTGFSYEQYF
NA,TRBV12-3/TRBV12-4,TRBD1,TRBJ1-1,TGTGCCAGCAGTTCGACAGGGACAGCTGAAGCTTTCTTT,CASSSTGTAEAFF
many,TRBV29-1,NA,TRBJ1-2,TGCAGCGTTGAAGATGAAGGGAAAAGGGGCTACACCTTC,CSVEDEGKRGYTF
many,TRBV4-1,NA,TRBJ2-7,TGCGCCAGCAGCCACGACACCAGCGAGCAGTACTTC,CASSHDTSEQYF
NA,TRBV27,NA,TRBJ1-6,TGTGCCACCGGGGGGCAGGGATCCTATAATTCGCCCCTCCACTTT,CATGGQGSYNSPLHF
NA,TRBV7-2,TRBD1,TRBJ1-1,TGTGCCAGCCAGGGGGCGGAGAGAATAGAGGCTTTCTTT,CASQGAERIEAFF
NA,TRBV12-3/TRBV12-4,NA,TRBJ1-2,TGTGCCAGCAGTCTCAGAACCGGGGGGCGCGACTATGGCTACACCTTC,CASSLRTGGRDYGYTF
NA,TRBV29-1,TRBD1,TRBJ1-1,TGCAGCGCTTGGGACAGACTAAACACTGAAGCTTTCTTT,CSAWDRLNTEAFF
many,TRBV7-6,NA,TRBJ2-7,TGTGCCAGCACCCTCCCCCTGCCTGGGCACTACGAGCAGTACTTC,CASTLPLPGHYEQYF
NA,TRBV3-1,NA,TRBJ2-1,TGTGCCAGCAGCCAAGGAGCTTTGGGCAATGAGCAGTTCTTC,CASSQGALGNEQFF
NA,TRBV4-2,NA,TRBJ1-4,TGTGCCAGCAGTCAACCCGGCCGGGGGGAACTGTTTTTT,CASSQPGRGELFF
NA,TRBV7-2,TRBD1,TRBJ2-5,TGTGCCAGCAGACCTACGACAGGGGAAGAGACCCAGTACTTC,CASRPTTGEETQYF
NA,TRBV4-1,NA,TRBJ2-5,TGCGCCAGCAGCCAAGGGACATACCAAGAGACCCAGTACTTC,CASSQGTYQETQYF
NA,TRBV9,TRBD1,TRBJ1-5,TGTGCCAGCAGCTCGGAGGACAGGAGCAATCAGCCCCAGCATTTT,CASSSEDRSNQPQHF
NA,TRBV7-9,NA,TRBJ1-2,TGTGCCAGCAGCTTTATCCGGGACCAGGAGGGCTACACCTTC,CASSFIRDQEGYTF
few,TRBV27,NA,TRBJ1-2,TGTGCCAGCAGTTTATCGTGGCAGAGCAACTATGGCTACACCTTC,CASSLSWQSNYGYTF
NA,TRBV27,TRBD1,TRBJ2-7,TGTGCCAGCAGTTGGTCCGGGACAGGGTCCTACGAGCAGTACTTC,CASSWSGTGSYEQYF
many,TRBV28,NA,TRBJ2-1,TGTGCCAGCTTCAACAGGGCGGTCTCCTACAATGAGCAGTTCTTC,CASFNRAVSYNEQFF
NA,TRBV2,NA,TRBJ2-1,TGTGCCAGCAGTCAAAACTACAATGAGCAGTCCTTC,CASSQNYNEQSF
many,TRBV7-6,NA,TRBJ2-7,TGTGCCAGCAGCCCCGGAGGAGGGGGGTACGAGCAGTACTTC,CASSPGGGGYEQYF
few,TRBV2,NA,TRBJ1-2,TGTGCCAGCAGTGAAACTGGGATCTCCGGGGGCTACACCTTC,CASSETGISGGYTF
NA,TRBV6-5,TRBD1,TRBJ2-7,TGTGCCAGCAGTTACTCAGACAGGGAGTGCTACGAGCAGTACTTC,CASSYSDRECYEQYF
many,TRBV29-1,NA,TRBJ1-1,TGCAGCGTCTTAACAGTTGAAGCTTTCTTT,CSVLTVEAFF
once,TRBV20-1,NA,TRBJ1-5,TGCAGTGCTAGGGTTCAGGACTTACGGGATCAGCCCCAGCATTTT,CSARVQDLRDQPQHF
few,TRBV28,NA,TRBJ1-2,TGTGCCAGCAGTCCCCCGGGGGAGTTTGGCTACACCTTC,CASSPPGEFGYTF
many,TRBV7-9,NA,TRBJ1-2,TGCGCCAGCAGCTTGGGCACAAATGGCTACACCTTC,CASSLGTNGYTF
NA,TRBV12-3/TRBV12-4,NA,TRBJ1-1,TGTGCCAGCAGTCTCCGGGGCGGGAGGGGCACTGAAGCTTTCTTT,CASSLRGGRGTEAFF
NA,TRBV12-3/TRBV12-4,TRBD2,TRBJ2-5,TGTGCCAGCAGGCTTAGCGGGGGGGCTTTAGGAGAGACCCAGTACTTC,CASRLSGGALGETQYF
NA,TRBV7-2,NA,TRBJ1-2,TGTGCCAGCGGATTTCGGCAGCTTGCTAACTATGGCTACACCTTC,CASGFRQLANYGYTF
few,TRBV29-1,NA,TRBJ1-2,TGCAGCGCAGGGGAGGAGGGCTACACCTTC,CSAGEEGYTF
many,TRBV20-1,NA,TRBJ2-7,TGCAGTGCTAGAGGACAGTCCCCTAGCTCCTACGAGCAGTACTTC,CSARGQSPSSYEQYF
few,TRBV5-5,NA,TRBJ1-5,TGTGCCAGCAGCTCCGAGGCAGTCACTAGCAATCAGCCCCAGCATTTT,CASSSEAVTSNQPQHF
few,TRBV7-9,NA,TRBJ2-7,TGTGCCAGCAGCCCGAGGGGGGAGGGCTACGAGCAGTACTTC,CASSPRGEGYEQYF